This T cell receptor (beta chain) appears in the sequencing data of a study of cytomegalovirus exposure and HLA in healthy donors (dated by TCRdb to about 2017). About the investigation overall: In an earlier analysis of under 750 of the donors, 276 Gb of sequence data and 95 million to 130 million unique TCR beta sequences from about 190 million T cells were reported. An earlier analysis of fewer than 700 of the donors applied high-throughput TCR beta sequencing to assess whether each TCR beta V gene segment acted as functional or pseudogenic. A later analysis re-examined previously published TCR beta repertoires from just over 650 donors and added high-resolution HLA genotyping to investigate patterns of TCR occurrence. To predict cytomegalovirus infection status, the study combined high-throughput TCR immunosequencing, statistical association of individual TCRs with disease status, and machine learning. The T cell repertoires of 700 or so subjects were profiled by immunosequencing and related to cytomegalovirus serostatus. Among some 400 genotyped donors of the cohort, an average of about 240,000 unique TCR beta nucleotide sequences was sequenced per donor, of which roughly 17% were non-productive. Typing coverage varied by locus: roughly 620-640 donors for A, B, C, DRB1 and DQB1; roughly 520 for DQA1; about 600 for DPA1; approximately 470 for DPB1. A handful of DR-DQ haplotypes were treated as single units for association and clustering because of strong linkage in the cohort. Genome-wide SNP genotypes for about 65% of the roughly 670 donors were used in a later genetic analysis, which treated that subset as a discovery cohort. Rather than drawing on any new phenotypic data, the later analysis identified candidate immune exposures from TCR beta sequences and the way those sequences occurred across donors. The study was designed to test whether signatures of past pathogen exposure could be identified by cataloging public T cell receptors. HLA typing included class I and class II loci at four-digit resolution. Donor age, sex, ethnicity and CMV serostatus were compiled alongside the repertoire data. In addition to the first cohort of approximately 650 subjects, a separate validation cohort of 120 different subjects was used. Of the roughly 430 genotyped donors, about 80% fell in the genetic ancestry cluster associated with self-reported Caucasian donors. An early release covering approximately 600 HLA-typed donors comprised about 300 gigabases of sequencing data and 65 million to 100 million unique TCR sequences. Every repertoire in the discovery cohort had been generated on one and the same sequencing platform. Points the paper makes about the study in general: A later analysis associated 15,000 or so TCR beta sequences with specific HLA alleles at a false discovery rate of 0.05. The study listed 164 TCR beta chains as associated with cytomegalovirus. While some public TCRs were present in many individuals, most TCR sequences turned up only very rarely across donors. The authors suggested that the approach could potentially be extended to other disease states and immunological phenotypes. Sequencing depth was assumed to be roughly uniform across donors in the presence/absence analyses, though that assumption may not hold. Because some donors lacked HLA typing at each locus, the association tests relied only on the typed subset. Broadly in line with IMGT annotations, most TCR beta V segments showed up in productive rearrangements about 87% or about 30% of the time in an earlier analysis of 450 to 600 of the donors. A cluster of highly shared sequence variants was judged likely to be a technical artifact of the sequencing pipeline. In a later genetic analysis, a missense DCLRE1C variant was associated with V-gene and J-gene trimming of TCR beta chains, and the association was replicated in an independent cohort. In vitro tests confirmed that a few of the cytomegalovirus-associated TCR beta chains recognize cytomegalovirus antigens. Some IMGT-functional V segments, including TRBV6-2 and TRBV6-3, could not be told apart with the 87-base-pair reads, so those segments were excluded. A later analysis found that most CMV-associated TCR beta chains appeared HLA-restricted, with HLA associations seemingly driven largely by CMV exposure. In this cohort, only TCR beta chains were sequenced, and detectable features were limited by the absence of alpha or paired-chain data. In a later analysis, several top co-occurrence clusters were reported to appear linked to parvovirus B19, influenza, CMV and Epstein-Barr virus. Because counts were too low, seventeen rarely observed V segments, including chromosome 9 orphons, were excluded from the earlier analysis of some 540 of the donors. Linkage disequilibrium might explain the correlated functional status among segregating V segments, but an unknown experimental factor could not be excluded. In a later analysis, HLA-associated TCR beta chains were found to be more clonally expanded and to have lower generation probabilities than equally common non-associated chains. The only immune exposure information available for the cohort was CMV serostatus. In a later analysis, the rate of TCR association differed among HLA loci, with DRB1 alleles having the most associated TCRs and HLA-C alleles having the fewest. A further reported finding was that TCR beta sequences accurately predicted the HLA-A and HLA-B alleles for most subjects in the first cohort. When HLA alleles, especially DR and DQ, strongly co-occurred, attributing TCR associations to individual alleles was difficult. The classifier was reported to diagnose cytomegalovirus status with high specificity and sensitivity in both the original and validation cohorts. According to a later genetic analysis, donors in an Asian-associated ancestry cluster had fewer N-insertions in productive TCRs than the roughly 670-donor mean.

Turning to this clone: Its antigen remains unidentified. The input lacks base qualities; no much larger clone sits a single base away.

Libraries were built with the immunoSEQ multiplex PCR assay. For the multiplex PCR, a mixture combining 60 forward primers for TCR Vbeta segments and 13 reverse primers for TCR Jbeta segments was used. The CDR3 region of rearranged TCR beta genes was amplified from genomic DNA by a multiplex PCR assay. Amplified TCR beta libraries were sequenced as 87-base-pair reads on the Illumina HiSeq System. Regarding the original processing steps: Across the 700 or so repertoires, a later analysis counted 75 million to 90 million unique TCR beta chains, 9.5 million to 12 million of which were shared by at least two donors. A nearest-neighbor algorithm error-corrected the raw reads and collapsed the reads into unique sequences, merging closely related sequences to remove PCR and sequencing errors. Alignment of CDR3 sequences to IMGT reference sequences was used to assign V, D and J gene segments. For a sequence to be retained, at least a six-nucleotide match to both a V gene segment and a J gene segment was required. Rearrangements were classified as productive when the CDR3 lacked stop codons and remained in frame with V and J, and all other rearrangements were classified as non-productive. CDR3 was defined by IMGT convention, running from the second conserved V-encoded cysteine to the conserved J-encoded phenylalanine. In an earlier analysis of roughly 580 of the donors, sequences lacking an unambiguous match to a single V gene segment were excluded. An earlier analysis of 500 to 700 of the donors classified V segments as functional when productive rearrangements were above 56.7% and as segregating when the standard deviation between donors was above 5%. A statistical classification framework was developed to diagnose cytomegalovirus status using the catalog of TCR beta chain sequences. In a later analysis, V and J genes were assigned by comparing TCR nucleotide sequences against IMGT/GENE-DB human TR gene sequences. A later analysis assigned CDR3 sequences and most-parsimonious VDJ recombination scenarios with the TCRdist pipeline. In a later analysis, every TCR beta chain was defined by the combination of its CDR3 amino acid sequence and its V-gene family, and reads without a unique V-gene family were dropped. As a way to deal with suspected cross-contamination and a sequencing artifact, a later analysis dropped hundreds of nucleotide sequences that were highly shared and had low generation probability. In a later analysis, a clonal expansion index for each public chain was calculated from normalized within-repertoire ranks of inferred template counts. Generation probabilities in a later analysis came from a VDJ recombination model fitted to out-of-frame rearrangements, and those results were checked against IGoR. A later analysis scored TCR-TCR, TCR-HLA and TCR-CMV co-occurrence with hypergeometric tests, applying a repertoire-size bias correction to TCR pairs. To estimate false discovery rates, a later analysis permuted the HLA or CMV assignments 20 times. In a later analysis, co-occurring TCRs were grouped using DBSCAN, with TCRdist sequence similarity added in when clustering inside HLA-allele-positive subsets. Repertoires with fewer than 30,000 or more than 120,000 public chains, plus five repertoires with anomalous nucleotide sharing, were excluded from co-occurrence clustering. TCRdb obtained this table from immuneACCESS and retained in-frame rearrangements with V and J assigned. These tables miss some clones; where compared with another copy, unresolved V genes account for less than half of the shortfall, and the remainder is unexplained. Clone size and the V and J calls come from that table; the DNA yielded D and trimming. For this sample there are around 270,000 clones; about four fifths appear just once. The ten largest clones add up to more than 0.3% of the sample.

V loses 6 bases, J loses 10 bases, and the germline ends lie 12 bases apart. According to the germline V gene (reference sequence), CDR1 reads MNHEY and CDR2 reads SMNVEV. The CDR3 holds 11 amino acids from the cysteine to the phenylalanine. Here the CDR3 DNA is all that survives: 33 bases in frame from base 1. The cohort comprised fewer than 750 healthy bone marrow donors. All cohort members were sampled while nominally healthy, although unrecorded immune exposures were likely present. The donor tested CMV seronegative, placing the donor among the roughly 350 seronegative members of the cohort. A peripheral blood sample was collected from each donor, and TCR beta sequencing was performed on peripheral blood mononuclear cells. Genomic DNA was extracted from the blood cell samples with the Qiagen DNeasy Blood Extraction Kit.

This chain is built from TRBV27 and TRBJ2-5; TRBD2 is a possible D gene, resting on 5 matching bases. The TCR sequence derives from a girl aged 2-10 years in good health and CMV-seronegative. The sample taken for sequencing was PBMCs. The DNA sequence reads TGTGCCAGCAGGGGGAGACTGGTCCAGTACTTC. Translated, this gives CASRGRLVQYF.